The source of this T cell receptor (beta chain) is a study of blood T cells in healthy people across ages. The second PCR ran about 6 to 11 cycles with a sample-barcoded 5' primer and J-beta primers. TCRdb passed the 5' RACE reads through MiXCR, listing each CDR3 protein once. The sample lists approximately 780,000 distinct CDR3 sequences; about 26% were seen once. V was cut by 7 bases and J by 4 bases, with 16 bases left in between. The CDR3 is 14 amino acids. These data were likewise used in another study, on T cells of mothers and their children. From that report: Overlap in related mother-child pairs always slightly exceeded unrelated pairs, never significantly.

The receptor comes from a boy between 10 and 17 years old in good health. The chain carries TRBV12-3 or TRBV12-4 and TRBJ1-2, with D possibly being TRBD1 (5 bases). The sample consisted of blood. CDR3 loop: CASTRGRDVYGYTF. CDR3 nucleotides: TGTGCCAGCACCCGGGGAAGGGACGTCTATGGCTACACCTTC.